This T cell receptor beta chain was recorded in a study of T cell responses to AZD1222 COVID-19 vaccine. Method: immunoSEQ multiplex PCR; TCRdb's copy keeps in-frame clones and lacks some. This sample has approximately 150,000 clones, with around nine tenths found just once. This clone was recorded once. What it binds is not known. The CDR3 has 15 residues. The germline V gene encodes CDR1 MNHEY and CDR2 SVGEGT. V gave up 1 base and J gave up 0 bases, with 10 bases separating them. The study, taken as a whole, reports: Recipients of two AZD1222 doses showed rising Spike-specific TCR breadth and depth.

The clonotype comes from an adult in good health. V is TRBV6-2 or TRBV6-3 and J is TRBJ2-7; D call uncertain. Material: peripheral blood, obtained on day 0 of AZD1222 vaccination. CDR3 nucleotide sequence: TGTGCCAGCAGTTACTTACGACCGAGCTCCTACGAGCAGTACTTC. Protein sequence: CASSYLRPSSYEQYF.